This T cell receptor beta chain was identified during a study of early T cells in non-severe SARS-CoV-2 infection. Background on the study: Chains were not paired, and sequencing was done on bulk RNA from unsorted whole blood.

This clonotype was counted only a few times. Individual cDNA molecules received unique molecular identifiers during library preparation. MiXCR, run by TCRdb on the 5' RACE reads, gives a single entry per CDR3 protein. The sample lists about 83,000 distinct CDR3 sequences, roughly an eighth seen once, with around 7% in the top ten. Germline CDR1 SGHTA, CDR2 FQGTGA. V was cut by 2 bases and J by 2 bases, with 10 bases left in between. The CDR3 runs 15 residues. The genes are TRBV7-3 and TRBJ2-1, with a possible D match to TRBD1 (6 bases). This TCR was sampled from an adult who was a healthcare worker with PCR-confirmed SARS-CoV-2 infection or an uninfected control (not recorded which). Sample: whole blood. The CDR3 bases are TGTGCCAGCAGCTTAGAAGGGGACACCTACAATGAGCAGTTCTTC. It yields the protein CASSLEGDTYNEQFF. Filled out from reference TRBV7-3 and TRBJ2-1, the complete variable domain reads GAGVSQTPSNKVTEKGKYVELRCDPISGHTALYWYRQSLGQGPEFLIYFQGTGAADDSGLPNDRFFAVRPEGSVSTLKIQRTERGDSAVYLCASSLEGDTYNEQFFGPGTRLTVL.